This T cell receptor (beta chain) emerged from a study of shared clonotypes between healthy human individuals. None of the donors, who were healthy HIV-negative adults, had recently had acute infections or vaccinations. With regard to this clone: Its target is not known.

J lost 7 bases, V lost 4 bases, and 11 bases had no gene match. The CDR3 spans 15 residues. Germline V gene data show CDR1 as KGHSH and CDR2 as LQKENI. Sequenced by immunoSEQ multiplex PCR; TCRdb stores in-frame clones only, minus some. The sample contains over a million clones, around three quarters of which appear only once. Findings and caveats of the study: Generation probability values for non-shared clonotypes were lower than those for clonotypes shared by all four donors. Researchers found naive subsets generally carried larger estimated richness than memory subsets.

The rearrangement joins TRBV18 to TRBJ1-2; 8 bases fit TRBD1. This TCR derives from a man aged 18 to 30 in good health. Some clones in this sample may be carry-over from other donors' samples. Sequenced input: memory CD4+ T cells from PBMCs. Subset noted: CD45RA-negative fraction. This chain's CDR3 is CASSQSPGQDLGYTF. CDR3 DNA: TGTGCCAGCTCACAAAGTCCGGGACAGGATCTTGGCTACACCTTC. Looking up the rest from reference TRBV18 and TRBJ1-2 gives the full variable domain: NAGVMQNPRHLVRRRGQEARLRCSPMKGHSHVYWYRQLPEEGLKFMVYLQKENIIDESGMPKERFSAEFPKEGPSILRIQQVVRGDSAAYFCASSQSPGQDLGYTFGSGTRLTVV.